This entry is about one TCR beta chain. The antigen is unknown. These data originate in a study of follicular helper T cells after annual influenza vaccination. The sample's time point: 2014-2015 season, 7 days after vaccination. ICOS+CD38+ and ICOS-CD38- fractions were sorted from non-naive CD4+CXCR5+PD-1+ cells. Using immunoSEQ multiplex PCR, the repertoire was profiled, and TCRdb retains in-frame clones only, with some absent. The data hold some 15,000 clones, with about 88% observed a single time. V was shortened by 5 bases and J by 3 bases, with 4 bases between the two germline ends. Germline V gene lookup returns CDR1 SGHTA and CDR2 FQGNSA. The CDR3 is 12 amino acids. Study-wide results and limits: Each annual vaccination recalled recurring oligoclonal ICOS+CD38+ cTfh clonotypes. Change in circulating plasmablasts correlated with ICOS+CD38+ cTfh clonality change. Most later recoveries of Day 7 ICOS+CD38+ clones were ICOS-CD38- cTfh.

This specimen was CXCR5+ CD38- circulating T follicular helper cells from blood, taken 7 days after influenza vaccination. The subset was: circulating Tfh, non-naive CD4+CXCR5+PD-1+ (ICOS+CD38+ or ICOS-CD38-). The rearrangement joins TRBV7-2 to TRBJ2-2; D call uncertain. This clonotype was obtained from an adult who received the influenza vaccine. Here the CDR3 reads CASSQYTGELFF. CDR3 bases: TGTGCCAGCAGCCAGTACACCGGGGAGCTGTTTTTT.